Listed below are T cell receptor beta chains from one sample, sequenced in a study of CD8 T cells in Susac syndrome. Using its own MiXCR run on the immunoSEQ multiplex PCR reads, TCRdb lists one record per CDR3 protein. The table lists around 130,000 distinct CDR3 sequences, roughly 95% of them singletons. The specimen was CD4+ T cells from PBMCs. Receptor source: a human donor with Susac syndrome. CDR3s include the opening cysteine and the closing phenylalanine or tryptophan. Fields, in order: V gene, J gene, CDR3 protein.

TRBV9	TRBJ2-1	CASSKAEGGYNEQFF
TRBV15	TRBJ1-1	CATSRGDRGYEAFF
TRBV12-5	TRBJ2-1	CASGSDPDGYNEQFF
TRBV11-1	TRBJ2-3	CASSLFRSGDIVADTQYF
TRBV5-1	TRBJ1-1	CASSLTLTEAFF
TRBV27	TRBJ2-7	CASISGRYEQYF
TRBV19	TRBJ2-1	CASSIKDSYYNEQFF
TRBV15	TRBJ2-3	CATSNTGKTDTQYF
TRBV20-1	TRBJ1-5	CSASREQPQHF
TRBV2	TRBJ1-4	CASSDLGEGQGQKLFF
TRBV12-3/TRBV12-4	TRBJ1-5	CASSYWNQPQHF
TRBV12-3/TRBV12-4	TRBJ2-2	CASSASLTGELFF
TRBV29-1	TRBJ2-3	CSVLTTDTQYF
TRBV29-1	TRBJ2-3	CSVVGNSGTDTQYF
TRBV29-1	TRBJ1-2	CSATVNLGYTF
TRBV5-1	TRBJ2-7	CASSLSGPRDYSSYEQYF
TRBV7-2	TRBJ2-3	CASSSGLAGSVTQYF
TRBV29-1	TRBJ2-7	CSVIAPSYEQYF
TRBV7-3	TRBJ2-3	CASSSQRGSTDTQYF
TRBV6-5	TRBJ2-7	CASSGRNSYEQYF
TRBV20-1	TRBJ2-2	CSALQGPGELFF
TRBV2	TRBJ2-1	CASLQEGAVYNEQFF
TRBV29-1	TRBJ2-3	CSVERFQGMGADTQYF
TRBV5-4	TRBJ2-7	CASSPTGSHTYEQYF
TRBV28	TRBJ1-1	CASSRGGSNTEAFF
TRBV20-1	TRBJ2-7	CSANQAGRYEQYF
TRBV2	TRBJ2-3	CASATGRTDTQYF
TRBV29-1	TRBJ2-5	CSVAGGSAIQETQYF
TRBV11-3	TRBJ2-1	CASSSDSSGRARF
TRBV7-9	TRBJ2-1	CASSLSVEQFF
TRBV3-1	TRBJ2-2	CASRTTPNTGELFF
TRBV20-1	TRBJ1-5	CSARDLGQPQHF
TRBV18	TRBJ2-7	CASSPGRNTYEQYF
TRBV5-6	TRBJ1-1	CASSRRTVGHTEAFF
TRBV14	TRBJ2-3	CASSQDRLLDTQYF
TRBV4-1	TRBJ2-4	CASSQGTAKNIQYF
TRBV9	TRBJ2-1	CASTPDEGLAEQFF
TRBV12-5	TRBJ1-1	CASGFPNTEAFF
TRBV12-3/TRBV12-4	TRBJ2-7	CASSTRDRPSYEQYF
TRBV9	TRBJ2-3	CASSVGVKDTQYF
TRBV2	TRBJ2-5	CAGSGTSGMVGETQYF
TRBV7-9	TRBJ1-1	CASSSPHTVSAFF
TRBV12-3/TRBV12-4	TRBJ2-1	CASSLWGLAEYNEQFF
TRBV6-2/TRBV6-3	TRBJ1-1	CASSYMIQSTEAFF
TRBV30	TRBJ2-2	CAFALLTGELFF
TRBV12-3/TRBV12-4	TRBJ1-1	CASSLGQGVTEAFF
TRBV2	TRBJ2-7	CASSYAGTSGKEQYF
TRBV28	TRBJ2-7	CASSDNYEQYF